These 2 T cell receptor beta chains came from one sample sequenced in a study of Ad26.COV2.S vaccination and SARS-CoV-2 variants. Treatment reported: around 19 received Ad26.COV2.S at low or high dose, single or two shots; roughly 5 received placebo; per-sample allocation not given. Sampling occurred on day 63 after the first vaccine or placebo injection. The data were produced by immunoSEQ multiplex PCR, yet TCRdb's version contains in-frame clones alone and is incomplete. The data show some 480,000 clones, with roughly nine tenths seen just once and roughly 13% held by the top ten. Sequencing used peripheral blood, obtained in a trial of Ad26.COV2.S vaccine versus placebo. The source is a person between 18 and 60 years old who received the Ad26.COV2.S COVID-19 vaccine or a placebo.

This clone was seen once. The chain combines TRBV4-3 with TRBJ2-1, with 12 bases aligning to TRBD2. The CDR3 extends over 15 amino acids. Germline assignment: CDR1 LGHNA and CDR2 YSLEER. V lost 3 bases, J lost 6 bases, and 3 bases stayed unmatched. Here the CDR3 DNA reads TGCGCCAGCAGCCAGGCTAGCGGGAGGGCCAATGAGCAGTTCTTC. Protein product: CASSQASGRANEQFF.

V is TRBV10-3 and J is TRBJ2-3; no clear D gene. The CDR3 sequence is 13 residues long. Trimming left V 7 bases short and J 5 bases short, with 13 bases between. Germline V gene data show CDR1 as ENHRY and CDR2 as SYGVKD. CDR3 sequence: CAITRMDGDTQYF. The CDR3 bases are TGTGCCATCACACGAATGGACGGAGATACGCAGTATTTT.